This TCR beta chain was captured in a study of cytomegalovirus exposure and HLA in healthy donors. The PCR ran on 60 Vbeta and 13 Jbeta primers. Some clones are missing from TCRdb's copy, which holds only in-frame ones; the method was immunoSEQ multiplex PCR. The sample contains about 86,000 clones, around 74% of which appear only once. Trimming stripped 4 bases from V and 4 bases from J, with 16 bases between. The CDR3 contains 15 residues. Germline V gene sequence: CDR1 SEHNR, CDR2 FQNEAQ (reference sequence). The specimen sequenced was PBMCs. The V gene is TRBV7-9, the J gene TRBJ1-2; possible D gene TRBD1, 5 bases. The origin of this receptor is a woman aged 50 to 65 in good health and CMV-seropositive. The CDR3 bases are TGTGCCAGCAGCTCGGGCGACAGACCAGTCTATGGCTACACCTTC. Encoded protein: CASSSGDRPVYGYTF.